The following is a TCR beta chain sequence with its context. Its antigen is not identified. This entry belongs to a study of CD8 T cells in Susac syndrome. RNA, at about 0.45 to 1 ug, was reverse transcribed with random hexamers. Coverage of TCR beta CDR3 amplification by immunoSEQ multiplex PCR extended to 54 Vbeta and 13 Jbeta. TCRdb reanalysed the immunoSEQ multiplex PCR reads using MiXCR and keeps one entry per CDR3 protein. The table shows around 300,000 distinct CDR3 sequences, with over 75% occurring only once. The CDR3 is 14 residues long. Trimming took 5 bases from V and 4 from J; bases not matched to a gene: 7. The multiple sclerosis controls were treatment-naive patients, and their relapsing-remitting disease was stable or active. Findings of the study overall: It was acknowledged in the study that the number of individuals who were included in its TCR sequencing and HLA analysis was relatively small.

The J gene is TRBJ1-2, the V gene TRBV12-3 or TRBV12-4, with TRBD1 identical over 7 bases. The TCR originated in a human donor with multiple sclerosis. The sample comprised CD8+ T cells from PBMCs. In DNA form, the CDR3 reads TGTGCCAGCAGTCCCGAGGGGGCAGGCTATGGCTACACCTTC. It encodes CASSPEGAGYGYTF.